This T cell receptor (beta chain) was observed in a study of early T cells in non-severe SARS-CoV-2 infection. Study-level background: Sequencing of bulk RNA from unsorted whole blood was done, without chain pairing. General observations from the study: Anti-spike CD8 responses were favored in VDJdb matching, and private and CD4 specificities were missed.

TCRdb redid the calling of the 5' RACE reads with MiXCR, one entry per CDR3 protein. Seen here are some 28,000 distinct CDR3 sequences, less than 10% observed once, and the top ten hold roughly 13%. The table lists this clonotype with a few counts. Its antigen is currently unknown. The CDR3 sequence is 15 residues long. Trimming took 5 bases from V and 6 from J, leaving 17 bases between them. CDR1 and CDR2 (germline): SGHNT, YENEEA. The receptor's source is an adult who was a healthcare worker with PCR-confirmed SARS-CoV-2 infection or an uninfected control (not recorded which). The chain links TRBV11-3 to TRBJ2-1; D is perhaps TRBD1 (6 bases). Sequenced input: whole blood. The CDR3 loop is CASSQRTALTNEQFF. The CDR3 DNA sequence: TGTGCCAGCAGCCAACGGACAGCTCTTACCAATGAGCAGTTCTTC.